These 29 T cell receptor beta chains were all obtained from the same sample, sequenced in a study of PD-1 and CTLA-4 blockade in melanoma. Sequencing was performed with immunoSEQ multiplex PCR; in TCRdb, only in-frame clones are kept and a portion is missing. Here the sample spans around 31,000 clones, more than 85% being singletons. The sample was CD8+ T cells from peripheral blood, taken from a patient given anti-PD-1 treatment. All receptors derive from a human donor with melanoma.

This chain connects TRBV15 to TRBJ2-3; 13 nucleotides agree with TRBD2. Trimming cost V 1 base and J 4 bases; bases outside gene matches: 2. Germline assignment: CDR1 LNHNV and CDR2 YYDKDF (reference sequence). The CDR3 sequence is 16 residues long. The CDR3 sequence: CATSRGTSGSADTQYF. DNA of the CDR3: TGTGCCACCAGCAGAGGGACTAGCGGGAGCGCAGATACGCAGTATTTT.

This clone was seen a handful of times. The V call is TRBV14, the J call TRBJ2-2; D is ambiguous. Looked up from germline, CDR1 is SGHDN and CDR2 is FVKESK. Between the trimmed V and J ends, which lost 2 bases and 4 bases, there was a span of 8 bases. The CDR3 runs 14 residues. CDR3 nucleotide sequence: TGTGCCAGCAGCCAATACGGTCCCACCGGGGAGCTGTTTTTT. Encoded protein: CASSQYGPTGELFF. Using reference TRBV14 and TRBJ2-2 for the parts outside the CDR3, the full variable domain is EAGVTQFPSHSVIEKGQTVTLRCDPISGHDNLYWYRRVMGKEIKFLLHFVKESKQDESGMPNNRFLAERTGGTYSTLKVQPAELEDSGVYFCASSQYGPTGELFFGEGSRLTVL.

The rearrangement uses TRBV7-9 and TRBJ2-6, with D possibly being TRBD1 (5 bases). The V end lost 5 bases, the J end lost 2 bases, and 10 bases lay between the germline ends. CDR3 length: 15 amino acids. Germline V CDR1 and CDR2: SEHNR, FQNEAQ (reference sequence). The CDR3 protein is CASSEGAPGANVLTF. The CDR3 bases are TGTGCCAGCAGCGAAGGGGCTCCTGGGGCCAACGTCCTGACTTTC.

The chain recombines TRBV6-5 with TRBJ1-5; TRBD1 might be the D (5 bases). The CDR3 runs to 15 residues. CDR1 MNHEY and CDR2 SVGAGI come from the germline V gene. Trimming shortened V by 2 bases and J by 4 bases, and 12 bases separated the two germline ends. CDR3 amino acids: CASSYGTGINQPQHF. CDR3 nucleotide sequence: TGTGCCAGCAGTTACGGAACAGGAATTAATCAGCCCCAGCATTTT.

J is TRBJ2-2 and V is TRBV10-3; possibly TRBD2 for D (5 bases). V was shortened by 1 base and J by 6 bases, with 15 bases between the two germline ends. This CDR3 spans 16 amino acids. Germline values: CDR1 ENHRY, CDR2 SYGVKD. CDR3 loop: CAISEFWESLAGELFF. The DNA for the CDR3 is TGTGCCATCAGTGAGTTTTGGGAGTCGTTAGCCGGGGAGCTGTTTTTT.

This chain joins TRBV11-2 and TRBJ2-7; no clear D gene. Deletions cut 7 bases from V and 3 bases from J, with 4 bases between. This CDR3 has 10 amino acids. Germline lookup yields CDR1 SGHAT and CDR2 FQNNGV. Written as DNA, the CDR3 is TGTGCCAGCAAAGGCTACGAGCAGTACTTC. This codes for CASKGYEQYF.

The chain employs TRBV27 and TRBJ1-6; TRBD1 matches at 9 bases. The CDR3 runs to 14 residues. The V segment lost 4 bases and the J segment 9 bases; nucleotides outside the gene matches: 4. Germline V gene data show CDR1 as MNHEY and CDR2 as SMNVEV (reference sequence). The CDR3 spells CASSWGQGGSPLHF. The CDR3 nucleotides are TGTGCCAGCAGTTGGGGACAGGGAGGTTCACCCCTCCACTTT.

The V and J genes are TRBV10-2 and TRBJ1-5, with D unclear. Germline V CDR1 and CDR2: WSHSY, SAAADI. This CDR3 has 14 residues. V was clipped by 3 bases and J by 6 bases, with 12 bases between them. The chain's CDR3 is CASSDLGQAQPQHF. In DNA, the CDR3 is TGCGCCAGCAGTGATTTAGGGCAGGCTCAGCCCCAGCATTTT.

The chain employs TRBV7-9 and TRBJ2-7; the D is unclear. The V end lost 5 bases, the J end lost 4 bases, and 9 bases lay between the germline ends. Germline CDR1 SEHNR, CDR2 FQNEAQ (reference sequence). The CDR3 contains 12 residues. CDR3 region: CASSPTEYEQYF. The CDR3 DNA reads TGTGCCAGCAGCCCCACTGAGTACGAGCAGTACTTC.

The genes are TRBV7-9 and TRBJ1-3; D might be TRBD1 (5 bases). V was shortened by 3 bases and J by 7 bases, with 16 bases between the two germline ends. Germline-derived CDR1 and CDR2 are SEHNR and FQNEAQ (reference sequence). The CDR3 covers 15 residues. Written as DNA, the CDR3 is TGTGCCAGCAGCTTTAAGGAGGACACCTGGAACACCATATATTTT. Its protein is CASSFKEDTWNTIYF.

This rearrangement joins TRBV15 to TRBJ2-7; D might be TRBD2 (5 bases). The germline V and J ends were trimmed by 3 bases and 5 bases, with 20 bases remaining between them. This CDR3 contains 16 residues. Germline V lookup: CDR1 LNHNV, CDR2 YYDKDF (reference sequence). CDR3 sequence reads: CATSSQAAGTSHEQYF. The CDR3 DNA reads as TGTGCCACCAGCAGCCAAGCGGCCGGAACCTCGCACGAGCAGTACTTC.

This clone was seen once. This rearrangement joins TRBV11-2 to TRBJ2-5; 8 bases are a match to TRBD2. After removal of 6 bases from V and 3 bases from J, the junction contained 3 bases not matched to a gene. The CDR3 is 13 residues long. Germline V CDR1 and CDR2: SGHAT, FQNNGV. Written as DNA, the CDR3 is TGTGCCAGCAGGGAACTAGCGGAAGAGACCCAGTACTTC. Translating it yields CASRELAEETQYF.

The V call is TRBV9, the J call TRBJ1-1; no firm D call. V gave up 0 bases and J gave up 6 bases, with 15 bases separating them. Germline V lookup: CDR1 SGDLS, CDR2 YYNGEE. The CDR3 loop spans 15 amino acids. The CDR3 bases are TGTGCCAGCAGCGTAGAGCCGACGGTAGGGTCTGAAGCTTTCTTT. Amino acids: CASSVEPTVGSEAFF.

The chain is built from TRBV12-3 or TRBV12-4 and TRBJ2-5, with D maybe TRBD2 (5 bases). The CDR3 is made up of 13 amino acids. The ends were cut back, 7 bases at V and 5 bases at J, with 14 bases in the middle. CDR3 DNA: TGTGCCAGCACCAACGTGGAGGACGAGACCCAGTACTTC. This translates into CASTNVEDETQYF.

The chain joins TRBV5-1 to TRBJ2-1, with 8 nucleotides matching TRBD1. This CDR3 has 11 amino acids. With V trimmed by 0 bases and J by 15 bases, 2 bases remained unmatched. Germline V gene lookup returns CDR1 SGHRS and CDR2 YFSETQ. The CDR3 sequence: CASSLGQGAFF. CDR3 in DNA: TGCGCCAGCAGCTTGGGGCAGGGGGCGTTCTTC.

The chain joins TRBV29-1 to TRBJ1-2; TRBD1 agrees at 7 bases. Germline CDR1 and CDR2: SQVTM and ANQGSEA. The trim removed 2 bases at V and 4 bases at J, leaving 4 bases unmatched. This CDR3 region has 13 residues. The CDR3 here is CSVEREGAYGYTF. CDR3 DNA: TGCAGCGTTGAAAGGGAGGGGGCCTATGGCTACACCTTC.

The chain carries TRBV7-9 and TRBJ2-1, with D perhaps matching TRBD2 (6 bases). The ends were cut back, 5 bases at V and 8 bases at J, with 10 bases in the middle. From germline, CDR1 is SEHNR and CDR2 FQNEAQ (reference sequence). The CDR3 spans 12 residues. CDR3 amino acids: CASSQSGHEQFF. The CDR3 DNA reads as TGTGCCAGCAGCCAAAGCGGGCATGAGCAGTTCTTC.

V gene TRBV10-2 combines with J gene TRBJ2-2; TRBD2 matches 9 bases. The CDR3 length is 17 residues. Germline V CDR1 and CDR2: WSHSY, SAAADI. J lost 4 bases, V lost 1 base, and 7 bases had no gene match. The CDR3 DNA is TGCGCCAGCAGTGAGTTCCTAGCGGGGCTGGGCACCGGGGAGCTGTTTTTT. It is translated as CASSEFLAGLGTGELFF.

The gene calls are TRBV30 and TRBJ2-2; the D is unclear. Germline V gene sequence: CDR1 GTSNPN, CDR2 SVGIG (reference sequence). CDR3 length: 14 residues. V was shortened by 0 bases and J by 2 bases, with 7 bases between the two germline ends. CDR3 region: CAWSVETNTGELFF. The CDR3 coding sequence is TGTGCCTGGAGTGTAGAGACCAACACCGGGGAGCTGTTTTTT.

The chain employs TRBV19 and TRBJ1-6; 8 bases are a match to TRBD1. Unmatched junction bases numbered 5, after V lost 5 bases and J lost 5 bases. CDR3 length: 15 residues. Germline V gene data show CDR1 as LNHDA and CDR2 as SQIVND (reference sequence). The chain's CDR3 is CASSFRGHDNSPLHF. The CDR3 nucleotides are TGTGCCAGTAGTTTCAGGGGGCATGATAATTCACCCCTCCACTTT.

The chain uses TRBV28 and TRBJ2-7; 7 nucleotides match TRBD2. Germline V gene sequence: CDR1 MDHEN, CDR2 SYDVKM. The CDR3 sequence is 13 residues long. V lost 2 bases to trimming and J lost 5 bases; unmatched junction nucleotides: 3. The CDR3 region is CASSLAGVDEQYF. The CDR3 DNA is TGTGCCAGCAGTTTAGCGGGAGTGGACGAGCAGTACTTC.

The chain recombines TRBV28 with TRBJ2-1, with unresolved D. This CDR3 is built from 15 residues. Trimming left V 2 bases short and J 0 bases short, with 8 bases between. Per germline, CDR1 MDHEN and CDR2 SYDVKM. CDR3 sequence reads: CASSLRVISYNEQFF. CDR3 sequence (DNA): TGTGCCAGCAGTTTACGGGTTATCTCCTACAATGAGCAGTTCTTC.

The chain uses TRBV28 and TRBJ1-2; no clear D. There are 11 residues in the CDR3. The V end was cut by 8 bases, the J end by 8 bases, with 12 bases between. Germline V gives CDR1 MDHEN, CDR2 SYDVKM. The CDR3 coding sequence is TGTGCCAGCGGAGGAGCAGGAGGCTACACCTTC. Translated: CASGGAGGYTF.

This sequence joins TRBV7-2 and TRBJ2-7; D is unclear. The CDR3 length is 13 residues. CDR1 is SGHTA, CDR2 FQGNSA, per germline. V was cut by 1 base and J by 2 bases, with 6 bases left in between. Here the CDR3 DNA reads TGTGCCAGCAGCTTAGAGGTCGCCTACGAGCAGTACTTC. Amino acid sequence: CASSLEVAYEQYF.

CDR3 DNA: TGTGCCAGCAGCTTGGATTGGGGTCTGGCTGGGGCTTTCTTT. This translates into CASSLDWGLAGAFF. The chain uses TRBV5-8 and TRBJ1-1, with D hard to call. The CDR3 is made up of 14 amino acids. Per the germline V gene, CDR1 is SGHTS and CDR2 is YDEGEE. Trimming pared 0 bases from V and 11 bases from J, leaving 17 bases between. Together with reference TRBV5-8 and TRBJ1-1, the CDR3 gives the full variable domain: EAGVTQSPTHLIKTRGQQATLRCSPISGHTSVYWYQQALGLGLQFLLWYDEGEERNRGNFPPRFSGRQFPNYSSELNVNALELEDSALYLCASSLDWGLAGAFFGQGTRLTVV.

The gene calls are TRBV2 and TRBJ2-7; no firm D call. The length of the CDR3 is 11 residues. Germline V gene lookup returns CDR1 SNHLY and CDR2 FYNNEI. Trimming cost V 7 bases and J 3 bases, with 7 bases left between them. CDR3 residues: CASKLYYEQYF. In nucleotides, the CDR3 is TGTGCCAGCAAACTTTACTACGAGCAGTACTTC.

The chain recombines TRBV30 with TRBJ1-1; D call uncertain. The germline gives CDR1 GTSNPN, CDR2 SVGIG (reference sequence). The CDR3 sequence is 12 residues long. The V and J ends lost 2 bases and 0 bases respectively, with 4 bases between them. DNA for the CDR3: TGTGCCTGGAGTAATTTGAACACTGAAGCTTTCTTT. This codes for CAWSNLNTEAFF.

V gene TRBV7-6 combines with J gene TRBJ2-2; D call uncertain. The CDR3 runs to 20 residues. The V gene's germline CDR1 is SGHVS and CDR2 FNYEAQ. The ends were cut back, 0 bases at V and 8 bases at J, with 28 bases in the middle. Here the CDR3 reads CASSLASPLFPGPGLGELFF. CDR3 sequence (DNA): TGTGCCAGCAGCTTAGCGTCTCCGCTCTTCCCCGGGCCAGGATTAGGGGAGCTGTTTTTT.

The chain is built from TRBV11-2 and TRBJ2-7; TRBD1 or TRBD2 may be the D gene (7 bases each). The germline V and J ends were trimmed by 5 bases and 2 bases, with 25 bases remaining between them. Germline-derived CDR1 and CDR2 are SGHAT and FQNNGV. The length of the CDR3 is 18 residues. CDR3 region: CASSPFPQGGGDAYEQYF. DNA of the CDR3: TGTGCCAGCAGCCCGTTCCCTCAGGGGGGGGGCGATGCCTACGAGCAGTACTTC.